These 7 T cell receptor beta chains originate from one sample sequenced in a study of shared clonotypes between healthy human individuals. Libraries were prepared by immunoSEQ multiplex PCR; TCRdb keeps only in-frame clonotypes and omits some of them. The repertoire holds roughly 2.1 million clones, just over 90% seen once, with 1.5% to 2% in the top ten. CD45RO-negative, CCR7-positively selected cells formed the naive CD8 fraction, excluding terminally differentiated effector memory CD45RA+ cells. Sequencing input: naive CD8+ T cells from PBMCs. These receptors originate from a man aged 18 to 29 in good health. Some clones in this sample may be carry-over from other donors' samples.

The V call is TRBV29-1, the J call TRBJ2-5; maybe TRBD2 (5 bases). The J call may be faulty, since TRBJ2-7 better matches the DNA end. This CDR3 has 13 amino acids. Germline loops: CDR1 SQVTM, CDR2 ANQGSEA. CDR3 nucleotide sequence: TGCAGCGTTACCGGAGGAGGCACCTACGAGCAGTACTTC. It is translated as CSVTGGGTYEQYF.

CDR3 amino acids: CASSMEHLPPTRVAYTEAFF. In DNA, the CDR3 is TGTGCCAGTAGTATGGAACATTTGCCACCCACTCGAGTGGCTTACACTGAAGCTTTCTTT. The V and J genes are TRBV19 and TRBJ1-1; D is unresolved. V was shortened by 3 bases and J by 3 bases, with 29 bases between the two germline ends. Germline CDR1 reads LNHDA; CDR2 reads SQIVND (reference sequence). This CDR3 is 20 amino acids long.

This chain joins TRBV5-1 and TRBJ2-3; 8 bases fit TRBD2. The junction had 6 bases not matched to a gene; V was cut back by 1 base and J by 2 bases. The CDR3 length is 16 residues. The germline V gene has CDR1 SGHRS and CDR2 YFSETQ. The CDR3 is CASSLPTSGATDTQYF. The CDR3, as DNA: TGCGCCAGCAGCTTGCCTACTAGCGGAGCCACAGATACGCAGTATTTT. The full variable domain, with the rest looked up from reference TRBV5-1 and TRBJ2-3, is KAGVTQTPRYLIKTRGQQVTLSCSPISGHRSVSWYQQTPGQGLQFLFEYFSETQRNKGNFPGRFSGRQFSNSRSEMNVSTLELGDSALYLCASSLPTSGATDTQYFGPGTRLTVL.

The chain joins TRBV19 to TRBJ2-7; no definite D call. The germline V and J ends were trimmed by 5 bases and 0 bases, with 11 bases remaining between them. This CDR3 has 14 amino acids. Germline CDR1 is LNHDA and CDR2 is SQIVND (reference sequence). The chain's CDR3 is CASSASLSSYEQYF. DNA for the CDR3: TGTGCCAGTAGTGCCTCCTTAAGCTCCTACGAGCAGTACTTC.

The chain has TRBV5-4 and TRBJ2-3; D may correspond to TRBD1 or TRBD2 (7 bases each). CDR1 and CDR2 from the germline V gene are SGHNT and YYREEE (reference sequence). CDR3 length equals 15 residues. V was shortened by 4 bases and J by 4 bases, with 16 bases between the two germline ends. The CDR3 here is CASSGGRGRADTQYF. CDR3 nucleotide sequence: TGTGCCAGCAGCGGTGGCAGGGGGAGGGCAGATACGCAGTATTTT.

The chain employs TRBV28 and TRBJ2-3; 10 bases are shared with TRBD2. Per germline, CDR1 MDHEN and CDR2 SYDVKM. This CDR3 comprises 15 residues. V gave up 6 bases and J gave up 2 bases; unmatched junction bases: 5. CDR3 bases: TGTGCCAGCAGGACCGGGACTAGCGCCACAGATACGCAGTATTTT. Encoded protein: CASRTGTSATDTQYF.

The V gene is TRBV4-1, the J gene TRBJ2-1, with unresolved D. Trimming removed 2 bases at V and 8 bases at J, with 10 bases between. There are 13 residues in the CDR3. Germline CDR1 MGHRA, CDR2 YSYEKL. CDR3 residues: CASSQPGKDEQFF. The CDR3 coding sequence is TGCGCCAGCAGCCAACCTGGGAAGGATGAGCAGTTCTTC.